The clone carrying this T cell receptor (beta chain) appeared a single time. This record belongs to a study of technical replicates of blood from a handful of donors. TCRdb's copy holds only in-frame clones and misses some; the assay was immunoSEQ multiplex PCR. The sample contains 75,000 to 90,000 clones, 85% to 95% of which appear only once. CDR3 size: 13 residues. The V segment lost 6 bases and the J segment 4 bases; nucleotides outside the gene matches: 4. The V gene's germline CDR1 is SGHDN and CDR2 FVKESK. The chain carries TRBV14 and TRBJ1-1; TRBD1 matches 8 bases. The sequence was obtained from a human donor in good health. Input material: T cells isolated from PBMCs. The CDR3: CASRLGQVTEAFF. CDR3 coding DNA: TGTGCCAGCAGATTGGGACAGGTCACTGAAGCTTTCTTT.